A single sample gave rise to the 9 T cell receptor beta chains below, sequenced in a study of T-cell memory formation after mild COVID-19. One entry per CDR3 protein results from TCRdb running MiXCR on the 5' RACE reads. Of 190,000 or so distinct CDR3 sequences listed, 27% are singletons. Material: PBMCs or a T cell subset sorted from them (not recorded which). The receptors were gathered from an adult woman who had mild COVID-19 (a few samples of this study predate the infection). Cell type and time point are not known.

This clonotype has only one observation. The DNA is omitted, as the CDR3 cannot be located on it reliably, and the CDR3 follows TCRdb's listing. The genes are TRBV5-6 and TRBJ2-7; the DNA was not used to check the table's D call, TRBD1. CDR1 SGHDT and CDR2 YYEEEE come from the germline V gene. The CDR3 numbers 17 amino acids, ends counted. Here the CDR3 reads CASSFLWGQGSLPRQYF.

This clonotype was counted only a few times. The chain has TRBV11-2 and TRBJ2-1, with 13 bases matching TRBD2. The length of the CDR3 is 16 residues. Germline values: CDR1 SGHAT, CDR2 FQNNGV. The trim removed 3 bases at V and 3 bases at J, leaving 2 bases unmatched. The CDR3 reads CASSFGLAGVYNEQFF. The CDR3 DNA reads as TGTGCCAGCAGCTTTGGACTAGCGGGAGTCTACAATGAGCAGTTCTTC.

This sequence joins TRBV7-2 and TRBJ1-2; the match to TRBD1 covers 9 bases. V trimming: 1 base; J trimming: 7 bases; junction bases outside the gene matches: 7. The CDR3 has 15 residues. The V gene's germline CDR1 is SGHTA and CDR2 FQGNSA. In DNA form, the CDR3 reads TGTGCCAGCAGCTTAGGGGCCCGACAGGGGGGTGGCTACACCTTC. It specifies CASSLGARQGGGYTF.

The chain carries TRBV20-1 and TRBJ2-7; D call uncertain. Trimming shortened V by 2 bases and J by 0 bases, and 8 bases separated the two germline ends. The germline V gene has CDR1 DFQATT and CDR2 SNEGSKA (reference sequence). This CDR3 region has 13 residues. CDR3 in amino acids: CSARPRLSYEQYF. The CDR3 nucleotides are TGCAGTGCTAGACCTCGTCTCTCCTACGAGCAGTACTTC.

The V call is TRBV27, the J call TRBJ2-7; TRBD1 matches at 12 bases. The CDR3 runs 16 residues. V lost 4 bases and J lost 5; bases outside the gene matches: 9. Looked up from germline, CDR1 is MNHEY and CDR2 is SMNVEV (reference sequence). The CDR3 nucleotides are TGTGCCAGCAGTTCCCGGGCCGGGACAGGGGGCAACGAGCAGTACTTC. Encoded protein: CASSSRAGTGGNEQYF.

CDR3 residues: CASSLARLGPTRDRGEGYTF. The CDR3 DNA reads as TGTGCCAGCAGCTTAGCCCGATTAGGTCCGACGAGGGACAGGGGAGAGGGCTACACCTTC. V is TRBV7-9 and J is TRBJ1-2; 10 nucleotides line up with TRBD1. This CDR3 is built from 20 residues. V was pared by 0 bases and J by 8 bases, with 21 bases of the junction left unmatched. The germline gives CDR1 SEHNR, CDR2 FQNEAQ (reference sequence). Combining the CDR3 with reference TRBV7-9 and TRBJ1-2 gives the whole variable domain DTGVSQNPRHKITKRGQNVTFRCDPISEHNRLYWYRQTLGQGPEFLTYFQNEAQLEKSRLLSDRFSAERPKGSFSTLEIQRTEQGDSAMYLCASSLARLGPTRDRGEGYTFGSGTRLTVV.

This clonotype was picked up a small number of times. The chain has TRBV5-1 and TRBJ1-1; 7 bases agree with TRBD1. Germline assignment: CDR1 SGHRS and CDR2 YFSETQ. CDR3 length: 16 residues. J gave up 5 bases and V 3 bases, and 13 bases lay outside the gene matches. The CDR3 DNA follows: TGCGCCAGCAGCTCGGAGGCAGGGGGAGGATTAACTGAAGCTTTCTTT. This codes for CASSSEAGGGLTEAFF.

The chain recombines TRBV2 with TRBJ2-7, with D possibly TRBD2 on 5 matching bases. The CDR3 is 16 amino acids. Trimming removed 7 bases at V and 0 bases at J, with 19 bases between. The germline V gene has CDR1 SNHLY and CDR2 FYNNEI. For the CDR3, the DNA is TGTGCCAGCAAGAAGGAGGTAGATTCCGCCTCCTACGAGCAGTACTTC. Translated: CASKKEVDSASYEQYF.

This chain uses TRBV10-3 with TRBJ2-5; D ambiguous. This CDR3 is 12 amino acids long. The ends were cut back, 2 bases at V and 2 bases at J, with 3 bases in the middle. Germline V gene sequence: CDR1 ENHRY, CDR2 SYGVKD. The CDR3 spells CAISEQQETQYF. As DNA, the CDR3 is TGTGCCATCAGTGAGCAACAAGAGACCCAGTACTTC.